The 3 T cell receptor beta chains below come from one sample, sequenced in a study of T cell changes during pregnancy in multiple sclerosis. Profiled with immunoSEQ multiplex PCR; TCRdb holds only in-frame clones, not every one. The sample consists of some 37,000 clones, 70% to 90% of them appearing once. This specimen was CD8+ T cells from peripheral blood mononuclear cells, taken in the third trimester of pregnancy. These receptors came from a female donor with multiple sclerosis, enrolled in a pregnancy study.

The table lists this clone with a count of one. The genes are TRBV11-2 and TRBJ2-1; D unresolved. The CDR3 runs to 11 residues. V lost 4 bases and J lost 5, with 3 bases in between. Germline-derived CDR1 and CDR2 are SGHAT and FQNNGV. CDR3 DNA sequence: TGTGCCAGCAGCTATAACAATGAGCAGTTCTTC. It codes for CASSYNNEQFF.

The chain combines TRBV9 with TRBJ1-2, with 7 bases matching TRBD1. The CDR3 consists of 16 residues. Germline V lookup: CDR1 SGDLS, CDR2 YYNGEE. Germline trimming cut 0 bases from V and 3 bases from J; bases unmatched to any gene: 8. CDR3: CASSVDLRGAYYGYTF. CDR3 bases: TGTGCCAGCAGCGTAGATCTCAGGGGGGCTTACTATGGCTACACCTTC.

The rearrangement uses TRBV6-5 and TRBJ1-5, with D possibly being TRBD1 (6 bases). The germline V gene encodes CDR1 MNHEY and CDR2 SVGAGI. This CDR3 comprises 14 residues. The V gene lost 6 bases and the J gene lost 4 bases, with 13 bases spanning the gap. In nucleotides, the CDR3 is TGTGCCAGCAGCCCCACAGGGTCAAATCAGCCCCAGCATTTT. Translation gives CASSPTGSNQPQHF.